This T cell receptor beta chain was captured in a study of T cells after yellow fever vaccination (dated by TCRdb to between 2017 and 2020). Study-wide context: Libraries from fractions with low cell numbers were prepared with the SMART-Seq v4 Ultra Low Input RNA kit. Two healthy male donors made up the cohort, one aged 18 to 29 years and the other aged 30 to 39 years. Bulk TCR alpha and beta repertoires were sequenced longitudinally to track T-cell clones before and after primary and booster YFV17D yellow fever vaccination. Bulk PBMC replicates and cell subsets were isolated from blood drawn at multiple timepoints before and after both primary and secondary immunization. The investigation overall reported the following: Because abundant contaminating clonotypes from the bulk population could be contained in FACS-sorted repertoires, computational filtering was required. After the booster, most of the clones that had expanded following primary vaccination were detected again (approximately 96% of CD4 and around nine tenths of CD8), which suggests that memory was broadly maintained. The secondary T-cell response was found to be weaker but faster than the primary response, with a peak reached on day 5 rather than on day 15. A small fraction of clonotypes showed up in both the CD4 and CD8 compartments, probably as a result of convergent recombination. The study included only two donors, which limits how far the findings can be generalized.

In the paper's terms, the treatment or condition label means: live attenuated yellow fever vaccine strain. PBMCs were isolated from peripheral blood using a standard Ficoll-Paque protocol. CD4 and CD8 T-cell fractions were isolated with Dynabeads CD4 and CD8 positive selection kits. TriZol was used to extract RNA from bulk PBMCs, CD4 and CD8 fractions, and dextramer-positive and dextramer-negative fractions. This clonotype was seen only a few times. No antigen is known for it. Base qualities are not at hand, and no much larger clone is one base apart. The reads were generated on an Illumina NovaSeq 6000. TCR cDNA was synthesized by 5'RACE template switching, which introduced a universal primer site and unique molecular identifiers. cDNA synthesis was primed from both the TCR alpha and TCR beta constant segments. Library amplification involved two PCR steps, and the second step added sample barcodes and sequencing adapters. Libraries were sequenced on Illumina HiSeq 2500 (2x100 bp) or NovaSeq (2x150 bp). The paper's processing steps were these. MIGEC handled demultiplexing of reads and collapsing into UMI consensus sequences, while MiXCR performed V(D)J alignment. Vaccine-responding clonotypes were identified with edgeR using replicate PBMC samples, with FDR below 0.01 and a log2 fold change above 5 up to day 15 being required. CD4 or CD8 identity was assigned to each bulk clonotype according to whether the clonotype was present at higher abundance in the sequenced CD4 repertoire or the sequenced CD8 repertoire. The raw public data were reprocessed by TCRdb itself: fastp quality trimming at Q25, MiXCR clonotype calling, in-frame beta chains only. One record per CDR3 amino acid sequence lists the most common genes and DNA. TCRdb's processing, not the study's, gives the V and J calls here. This sample lists approximately 250,000 distinct CDR3 sequences; over 4.5% were detected once. 2.5% to 4% of the sample comes from the top ten.

The receptor was derived from a man aged 18 to 35 who received the YFV17D yellow fever vaccine. The source was CD4+ T cells sorted from PBMCs, collected on the day of the yellow fever booster vaccination.

The nucleotide sequence is given as TGTGCCAGCAGTTTGAATCTTGGCCGCGAGACCCAGTACTTC. It translates to CASSLNLGRETQYF. Here the chain combines TRBV12-3 or TRBV12-4 and TRBJ2-5, with the D gene too uncertain to name. The V end loses 3 bases and the J end loses 5 bases, and a stretch of 13 bases separates them. From cysteine to phenylalanine, the CDR3 is 14 amino acids long. Solely the CDR3 DNA is kept, with 42 bases framed from the first base.